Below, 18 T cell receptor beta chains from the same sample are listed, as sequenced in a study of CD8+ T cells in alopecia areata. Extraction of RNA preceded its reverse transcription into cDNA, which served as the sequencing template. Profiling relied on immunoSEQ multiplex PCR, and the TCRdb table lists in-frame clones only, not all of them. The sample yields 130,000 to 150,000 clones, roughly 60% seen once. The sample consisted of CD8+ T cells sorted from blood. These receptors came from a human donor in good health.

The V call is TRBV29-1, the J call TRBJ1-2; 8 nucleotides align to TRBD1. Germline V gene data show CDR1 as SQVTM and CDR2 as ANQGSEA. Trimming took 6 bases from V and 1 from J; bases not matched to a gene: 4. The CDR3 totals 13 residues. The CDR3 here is CSVRQGSNYGYTF. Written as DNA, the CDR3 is TGCAGCGTCAGACAGGGGAGTAACTATGGCTACACCTTC.

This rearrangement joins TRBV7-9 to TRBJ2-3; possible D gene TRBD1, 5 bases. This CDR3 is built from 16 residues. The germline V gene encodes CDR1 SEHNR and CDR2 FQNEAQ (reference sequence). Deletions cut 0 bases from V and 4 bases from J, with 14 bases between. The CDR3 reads CASSLARQGRADTQYF. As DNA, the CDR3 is TGTGCCAGCAGCTTAGCTCGGCAGGGTCGCGCAGATACGCAGTATTTT.

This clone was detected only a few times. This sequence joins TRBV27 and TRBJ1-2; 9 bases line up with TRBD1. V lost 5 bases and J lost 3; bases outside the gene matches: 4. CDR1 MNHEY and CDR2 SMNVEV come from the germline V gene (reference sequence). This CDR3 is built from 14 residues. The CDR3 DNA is TGTGCCAGCAGTACAGGGGGCGCCGACTATGGCTACACCTTC. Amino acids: CASSTGGADYGYTF.

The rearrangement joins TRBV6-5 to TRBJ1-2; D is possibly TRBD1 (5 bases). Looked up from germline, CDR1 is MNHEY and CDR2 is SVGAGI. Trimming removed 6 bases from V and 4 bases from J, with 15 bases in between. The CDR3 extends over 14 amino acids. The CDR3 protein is CASSQAEGIYGYTF. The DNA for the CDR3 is TGTGCCAGCAGCCAGGCGGAGGGGATCTATGGCTACACCTTC.

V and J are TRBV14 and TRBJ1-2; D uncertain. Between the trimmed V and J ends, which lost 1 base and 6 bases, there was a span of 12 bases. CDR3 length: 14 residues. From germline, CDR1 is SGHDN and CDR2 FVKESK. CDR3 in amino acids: CASSQVFVTDGYTF. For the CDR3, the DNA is TGTGCCAGCAGCCAAGTATTTGTGACCGATGGCTACACCTTC. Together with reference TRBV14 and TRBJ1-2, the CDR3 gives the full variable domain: EAGVTQFPSHSVIEKGQTVTLRCDPISGHDNLYWYRRVMGKEIKFLLHFVKESKQDESGMPNNRFLAERTGGTYSTLKVQPAELEDSGVYFCASSQVFVTDGYTFGSGTRLTVV.

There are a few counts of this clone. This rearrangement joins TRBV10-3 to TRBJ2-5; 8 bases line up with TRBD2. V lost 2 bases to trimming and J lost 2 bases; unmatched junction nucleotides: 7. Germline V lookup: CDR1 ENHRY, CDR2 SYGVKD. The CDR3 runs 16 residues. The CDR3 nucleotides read TGTGCCATCAGTGAGCACCCTACTAGCGGACAAGAGACCCAGTACTTC. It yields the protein CAISEHPTSGQETQYF.

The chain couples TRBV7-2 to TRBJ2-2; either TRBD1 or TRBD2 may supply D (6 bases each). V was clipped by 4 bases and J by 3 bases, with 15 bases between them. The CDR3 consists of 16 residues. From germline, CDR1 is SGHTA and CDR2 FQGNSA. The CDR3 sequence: CASSSRGAQDTGELFF. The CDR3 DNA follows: TGTGCCAGCAGCTCTAGGGGGGCGCAGGACACCGGGGAGCTGTTTTTT.

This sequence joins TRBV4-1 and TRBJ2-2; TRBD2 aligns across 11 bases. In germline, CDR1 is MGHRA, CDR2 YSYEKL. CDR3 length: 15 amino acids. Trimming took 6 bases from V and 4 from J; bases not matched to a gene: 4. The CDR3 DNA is TGCGCCAGCAGAGGGACTAGCGGACCCACCGGGGAGCTGTTTTTT. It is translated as CASRGTSGPTGELFF.

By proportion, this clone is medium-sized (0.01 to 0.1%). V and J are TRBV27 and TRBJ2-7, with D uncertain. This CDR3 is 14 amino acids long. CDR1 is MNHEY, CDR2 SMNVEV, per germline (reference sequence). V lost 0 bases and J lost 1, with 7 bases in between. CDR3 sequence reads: CASSLSEISYEQYF. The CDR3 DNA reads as TGTGCCAGCAGTTTATCGGAAATATCCTACGAGCAGTACTTC.

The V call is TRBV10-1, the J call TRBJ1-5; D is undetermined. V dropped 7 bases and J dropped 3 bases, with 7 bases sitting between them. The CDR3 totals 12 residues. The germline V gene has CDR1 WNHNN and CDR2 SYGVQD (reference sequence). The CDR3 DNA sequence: TGCGCCAGCAAAAACAACAATCAGCCCCAGCATTTT. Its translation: CASKNNNQPQHF.

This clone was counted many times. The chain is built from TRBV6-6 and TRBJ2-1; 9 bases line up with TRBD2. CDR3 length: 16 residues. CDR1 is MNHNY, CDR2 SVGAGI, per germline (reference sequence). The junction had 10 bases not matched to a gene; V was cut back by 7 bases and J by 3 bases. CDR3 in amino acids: CASMRVAGDIYNEQFF. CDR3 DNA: TGTGCCAGCATGAGAGTAGCGGGAGATATCTACAATGAGCAGTTCTTC.

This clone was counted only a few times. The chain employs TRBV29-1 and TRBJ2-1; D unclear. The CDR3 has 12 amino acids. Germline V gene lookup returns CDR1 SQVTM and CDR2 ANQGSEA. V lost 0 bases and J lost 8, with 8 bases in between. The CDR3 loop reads CSVEDQGYEQFF. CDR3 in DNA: TGCAGCGTTGAAGATCAAGGGTATGAGCAGTTCTTC.

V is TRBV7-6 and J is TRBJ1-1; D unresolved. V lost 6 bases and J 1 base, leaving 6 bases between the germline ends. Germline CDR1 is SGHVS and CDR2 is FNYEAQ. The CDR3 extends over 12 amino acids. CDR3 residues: CASRTWNTEAFF. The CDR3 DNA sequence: TGTGCCAGCAGAACGTGGAACACTGAAGCTTTCTTT.

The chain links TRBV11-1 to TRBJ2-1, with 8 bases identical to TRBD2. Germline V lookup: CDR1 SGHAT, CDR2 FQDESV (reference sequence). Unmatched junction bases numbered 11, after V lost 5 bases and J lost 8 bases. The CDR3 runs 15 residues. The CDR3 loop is CASSQQGLGLDEQFF. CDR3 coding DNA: TGTGCCAGCAGCCAACAGGGACTAGGATTGGATGAGCAGTTCTTC.

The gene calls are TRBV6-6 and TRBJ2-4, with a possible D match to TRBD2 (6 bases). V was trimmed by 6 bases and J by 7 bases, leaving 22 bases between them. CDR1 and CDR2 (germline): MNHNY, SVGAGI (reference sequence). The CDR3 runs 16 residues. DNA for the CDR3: TGTGCCAGCAGCCTCCGTGGGGGGTCCCAAAGGAACATTCAGTACTTC. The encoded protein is CASSLRGGSQRNIQYF.

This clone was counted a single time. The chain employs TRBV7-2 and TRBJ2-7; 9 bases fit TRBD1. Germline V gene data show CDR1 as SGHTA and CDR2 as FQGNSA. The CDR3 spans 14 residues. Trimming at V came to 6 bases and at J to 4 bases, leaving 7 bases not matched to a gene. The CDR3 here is CASRQTGGGYEQYF. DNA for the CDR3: TGTGCCAGCAGACAAACAGGGGGCGGTTACGAGCAGTACTTC.

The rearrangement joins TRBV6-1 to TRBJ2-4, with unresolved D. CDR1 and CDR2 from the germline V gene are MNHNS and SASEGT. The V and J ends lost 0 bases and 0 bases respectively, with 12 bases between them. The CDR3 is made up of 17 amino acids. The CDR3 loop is CASSEARTSPAKNIQYF. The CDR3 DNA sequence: TGTGCCAGCAGTGAAGCCCGGACGTCCCCAGCCAAAAACATTCAGTACTTC.

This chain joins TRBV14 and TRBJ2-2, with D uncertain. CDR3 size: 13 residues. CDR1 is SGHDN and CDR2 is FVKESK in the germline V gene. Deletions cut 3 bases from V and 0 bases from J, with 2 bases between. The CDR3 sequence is CASSHPNTGELFF. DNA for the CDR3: TGTGCCAGCAGCCACCCGAACACCGGGGAGCTGTTTTTT.